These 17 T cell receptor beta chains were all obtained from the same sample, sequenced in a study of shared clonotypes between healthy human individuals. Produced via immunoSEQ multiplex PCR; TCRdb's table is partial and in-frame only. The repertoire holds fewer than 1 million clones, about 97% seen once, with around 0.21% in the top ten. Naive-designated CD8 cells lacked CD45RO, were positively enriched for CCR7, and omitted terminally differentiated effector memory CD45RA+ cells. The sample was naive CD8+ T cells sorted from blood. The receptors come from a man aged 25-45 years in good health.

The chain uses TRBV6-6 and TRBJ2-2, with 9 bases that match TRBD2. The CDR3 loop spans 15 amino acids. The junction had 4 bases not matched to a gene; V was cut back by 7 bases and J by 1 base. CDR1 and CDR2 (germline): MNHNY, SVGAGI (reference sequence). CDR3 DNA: TGTGCCAGCACCCAGACTAGCGGGAACACCGGGGAGCTGTTTTTT. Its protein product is CASTQTSGNTGELFF.

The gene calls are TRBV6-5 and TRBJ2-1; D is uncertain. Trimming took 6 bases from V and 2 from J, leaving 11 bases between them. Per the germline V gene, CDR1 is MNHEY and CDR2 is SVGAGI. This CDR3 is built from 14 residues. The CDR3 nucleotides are TGTGCCAGCAGCAAAGCTGGGGCCTACAATGAGCAGTTCTTC. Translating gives CASSKAGAYNEQFF.

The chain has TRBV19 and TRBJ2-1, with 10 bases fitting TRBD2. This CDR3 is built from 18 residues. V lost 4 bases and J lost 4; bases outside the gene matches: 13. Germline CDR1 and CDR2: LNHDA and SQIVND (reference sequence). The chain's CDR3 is CASSRGLAEGNLYNEQFF. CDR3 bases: TGTGCCAGTAGTAGAGGACTAGCGGAGGGGAATTTATACAATGAGCAGTTCTTC.

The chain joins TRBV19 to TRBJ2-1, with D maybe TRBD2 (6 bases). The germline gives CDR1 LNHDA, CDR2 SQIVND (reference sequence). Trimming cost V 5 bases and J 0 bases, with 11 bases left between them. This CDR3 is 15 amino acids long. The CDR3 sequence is CASSAGLSSYNEQFF. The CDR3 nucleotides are TGTGCCAGTAGTGCGGGACTTAGCTCCTACAATGAGCAGTTCTTC. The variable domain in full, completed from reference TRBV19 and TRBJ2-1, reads DGGITQSPKYLFRKEGQNVTLSCEQNLNHDAMYWYRQDPGQGLRLIYYSQIVNDFQKGDIAEGYSVSREKKESFPLTVTSAQKNPTAFYLCASSAGLSSYNEQFFGPGTRLTVL.

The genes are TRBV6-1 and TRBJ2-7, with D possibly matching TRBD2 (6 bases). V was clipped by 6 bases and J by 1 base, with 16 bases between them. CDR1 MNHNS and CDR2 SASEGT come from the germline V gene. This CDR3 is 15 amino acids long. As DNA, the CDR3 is TGTGCCAGCAGGCACCGGGAGACACCTTCCTACGAGCAGTACTTC. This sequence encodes CASRHRETPSYEQYF.

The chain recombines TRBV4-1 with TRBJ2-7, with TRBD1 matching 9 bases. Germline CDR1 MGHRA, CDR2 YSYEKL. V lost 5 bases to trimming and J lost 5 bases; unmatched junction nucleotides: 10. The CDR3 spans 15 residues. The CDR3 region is CASSFRDRERDEQYF. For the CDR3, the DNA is TGCGCCAGCAGCTTCCGGGACAGGGAACGGGACGAGCAGTACTTC.

The CDR3 is CASSGTDYGYTF. CDR3 nucleotides: TGTGCCAGTAGTGGGACGGATTATGGCTACACCTTC. The V gene is TRBV19, the J gene TRBJ1-2, with a weak D call TRBD1 (5 bases). Germline assignment: CDR1 LNHDA and CDR2 SQIVND (reference sequence). CDR3 length: 12 residues. The V and J ends lost 5 bases and 5 bases respectively, with 9 bases between them.

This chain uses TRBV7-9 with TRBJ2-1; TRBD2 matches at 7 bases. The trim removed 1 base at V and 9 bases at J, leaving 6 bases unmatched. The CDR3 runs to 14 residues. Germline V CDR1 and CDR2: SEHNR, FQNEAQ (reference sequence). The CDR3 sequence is CASSLGGEGSEQFF. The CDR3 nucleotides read TGTGCCAGCAGCTTAGGAGGGGAGGGGAGTGAGCAGTTCTTC. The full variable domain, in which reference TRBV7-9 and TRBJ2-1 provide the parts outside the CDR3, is DTGVSQNPRHKITKRGQNVTFRCDPISEHNRLYWYRQTLGQGPEFLTYFQNEAQLEKSRLLSDRFSAERPKGSFSTLEIQRTEQGDSAMYLCASSLGGEGSEQFFGPGTRLTVL.

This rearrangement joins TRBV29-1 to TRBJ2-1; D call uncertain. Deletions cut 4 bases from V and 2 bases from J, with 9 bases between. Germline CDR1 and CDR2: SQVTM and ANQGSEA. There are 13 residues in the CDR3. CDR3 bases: TGCAGCGTTGTACCCTCTCCCTACAATGAGCAGTTCTTC. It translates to CSVVPSPYNEQFF.

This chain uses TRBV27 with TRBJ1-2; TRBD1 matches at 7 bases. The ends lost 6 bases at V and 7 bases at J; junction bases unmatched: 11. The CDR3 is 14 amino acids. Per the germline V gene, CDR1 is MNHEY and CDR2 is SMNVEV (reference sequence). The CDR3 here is CASSQGQIWGGYTF. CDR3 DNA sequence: TGTGCCAGCAGCCAGGGACAGATTTGGGGTGGCTACACCTTC.

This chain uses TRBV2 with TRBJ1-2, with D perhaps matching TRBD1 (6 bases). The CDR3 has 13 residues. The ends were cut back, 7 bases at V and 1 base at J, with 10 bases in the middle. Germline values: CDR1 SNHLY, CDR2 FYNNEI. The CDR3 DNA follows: TGTGCCAGCAAGGAGGACAGTAACTATGGCTACACCTTC. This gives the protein CASKEDSNYGYTF.

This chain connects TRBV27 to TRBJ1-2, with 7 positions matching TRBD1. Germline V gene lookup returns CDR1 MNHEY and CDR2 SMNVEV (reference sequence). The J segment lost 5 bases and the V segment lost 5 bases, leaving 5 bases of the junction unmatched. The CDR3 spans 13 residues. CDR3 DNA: TGTGCCAGCAGTGAGGGACAGAATTATGGCTACACCTTC. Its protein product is CASSEGQNYGYTF.

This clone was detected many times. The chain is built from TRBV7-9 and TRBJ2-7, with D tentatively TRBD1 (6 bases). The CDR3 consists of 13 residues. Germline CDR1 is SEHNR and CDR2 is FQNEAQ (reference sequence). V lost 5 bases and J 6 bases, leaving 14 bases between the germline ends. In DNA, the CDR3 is TGTGCCAGCAGCCTCCCCTCAGGGGTCGAGCAGTACTTC. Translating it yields CASSLPSGVEQYF.

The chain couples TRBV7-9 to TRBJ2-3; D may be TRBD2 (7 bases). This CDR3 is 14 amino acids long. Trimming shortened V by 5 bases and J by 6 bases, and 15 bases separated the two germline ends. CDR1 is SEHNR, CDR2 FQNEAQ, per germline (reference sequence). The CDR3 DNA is TGTGCCAGCAGCGCCGCGGGGGCTCACGATACGCAGTATTTT. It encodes CASSAAGAHDTQYF.

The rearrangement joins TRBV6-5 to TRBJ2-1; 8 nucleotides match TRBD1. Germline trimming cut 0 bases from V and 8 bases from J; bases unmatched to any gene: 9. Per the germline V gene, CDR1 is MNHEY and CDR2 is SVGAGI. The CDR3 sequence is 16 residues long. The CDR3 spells CASSYSSQGALDEQFF. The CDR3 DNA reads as TGTGCCAGCAGTTACTCGTCGCAGGGGGCTCTAGATGAGCAGTTCTTC.

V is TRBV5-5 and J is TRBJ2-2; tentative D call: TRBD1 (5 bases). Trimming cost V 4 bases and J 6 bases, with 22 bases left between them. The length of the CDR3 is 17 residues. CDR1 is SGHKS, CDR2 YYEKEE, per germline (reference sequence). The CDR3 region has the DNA TGTGCCAGCAGCCTAGGACACTTGCAACTCGTGGCCGGGGAGCTGTTTTTT. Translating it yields CASSLGHLQLVAGELFF.

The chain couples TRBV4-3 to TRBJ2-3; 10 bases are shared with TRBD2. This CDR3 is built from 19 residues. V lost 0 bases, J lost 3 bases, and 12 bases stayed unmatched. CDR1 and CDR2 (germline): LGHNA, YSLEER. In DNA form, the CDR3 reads TGCGCCAGCAGCCAAGACTCCCCTCCTAGCGGGAGAGGGACAGATACGCAGTATTTT. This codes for CASSQDSPPSGRGTDTQYF.